These 8 T cell receptor beta chains were sequenced from one sample in a study of cytomegalovirus exposure and HLA in healthy donors (dated by TCRdb to about 2017). The protocol used for the library was the immunoSEQ multiplex PCR assay. A mixture of 60 forward primers for TCR Vbeta segments and 13 reverse primers for TCR Jbeta segments was used in the multiplex PCR. In its TCRdb copy, this immuneACCESS table keeps in-frame sequences only and misses some clones. Where compared with another copy, unresolved V genes explain less than half of these, and the others have no known cause. Recorded for this sample are 80,000 to 95,000 clones; around nine tenths of them occurred a single time. The top ten hold roughly 9.2% of the sample. The sample was PBMCs. The receptor set was obtained from a man younger than 40 in good health and CMV-seropositive.

The chain couples TRBV7-9 to TRBJ1-3; 7 bases match TRBD1. The germline V gene encodes CDR1 SEHNR and CDR2 FQNEAQ (reference sequence). The CDR3 is 15 amino acids. With V trimmed by 5 bases and J by 4 bases, 8 bases remained unmatched. CDR3 residues: CASSPVRGGGNTIYF. CDR3 bases: TGTGCCAGCAGCCCCGTAAGAGGGGGCGGAAACACCATATATTTT.

The gene calls are TRBV28 and TRBJ2-5, with no clear D. In germline, CDR1 is MDHEN, CDR2 SYDVKM. V was clipped by 2 bases and J by 7 bases, with 8 bases between them. The CDR3 length is 12 residues. CDR3 region: CASSLGERTQYF. The CDR3 DNA is TGTGCCAGCAGTTTAGGAGAGCGGACCCAGTACTTC.

V gene TRBV19 combines with J gene TRBJ1-5, with 8 bases aligning to TRBD1. V lost 7 bases, J lost 4 bases, and 6 bases stayed unmatched. The CDR3 has 14 amino acids. CDR1 and CDR2 (germline): LNHDA, SQIVND (reference sequence). CDR3 residues: CASKGQGRNQPQHF. Here the CDR3 DNA reads TGTGCCAGTAAAGGACAGGGAAGGAATCAGCCCCAGCATTTT.

This chain connects TRBV28 to TRBJ2-7; the D is unclear. CDR1 is MDHEN, CDR2 SYDVKM, per germline. Trimming shortened V by 7 bases and J by 4 bases, and 20 bases separated the two germline ends. The CDR3 has 15 amino acids. As DNA, the CDR3 is TGTGCCAGCACCGCCAGCGACGACCCCCTTTACGAGCAGTACTTC. Its translation: CASTASDDPLYEQYF.

The V call is TRBV27, the J call TRBJ2-1, with 9 positions matching TRBD1. This CDR3 is 15 amino acids long. Unmatched junction bases numbered 12, after V lost 8 bases and J lost 7 bases. CDR1 is MNHEY and CDR2 is SMNVEV in the germline V gene (reference sequence). The CDR3 reads CASAFEGQGGNEQFF. As DNA, the CDR3 is TGTGCCAGCGCGTTCGAGGGACAGGGAGGGAATGAGCAGTTCTTC.

V and J are TRBV11-3 and TRBJ2-3, with D perhaps matching TRBD1 (6 bases). Per germline, CDR1 SGHNT and CDR2 YENEEA. Trimming shortened V by 1 base and J by 1 base, and 9 bases separated the two germline ends. The CDR3 is 15 residues long. CDR3 region: CASSLGGQGTDTQYF. CDR3 DNA: TGTGCCAGCAGCTTAGGGGGGCAGGGCACAGATACGCAGTATTTT.

In its sample, this clone was seen a few times. The chain combines TRBV19 with TRBJ1-5; TRBD1 aligns across 7 bases. CDR1 and CDR2 (germline): LNHDA, SQIVND (reference sequence). After removal of 5 bases from V and 4 bases from J, the junction contained 8 bases not matched to a gene. The CDR3 sequence is 15 residues long. CDR3 region: CASSWRDSENQPQHF. CDR3 DNA sequence: TGTGCCAGTAGTTGGAGGGACAGTGAAAATCAGCCCCAGCATTTT.

This sequence joins TRBV4-1 and TRBJ2-6, with unresolved D. V was cut by 5 bases and J by 1 base, with 6 bases left in between. There are 14 residues in the CDR3. The V gene's germline CDR1 is MGHRA and CDR2 YSYEKL. This chain's CDR3 is CASSSTSGANVLTF. DNA of the CDR3: TGCGCCAGCAGCTCAACATCTGGGGCCAACGTCCTGACTTTC.